This T cell receptor beta chain was retrieved from a study of spatial heterogeneity in lung cancer (dated by TCRdb to between 2017 and 2020). General notes on the study: More beta-chain than alpha-chain transcripts were consistently detected, likely reflecting higher beta-chain transcript abundance. In the raw uncorrected reads, each unique combination of TCR and UMI appeared more than ten times on average. TCR alpha and beta repertoires were quantitatively compared across multiple tumor regions, matched nontumor lung and blood in non-small cell lung cancer. Nonsynonymous mutation counts, determined by whole-exome sequencing of tumor tissue, were related to TCR repertoire features. At surgery, both alpha and beta chains were TCR-sequenced in around 240 tumor regions, approximately 64 matched nontumor lung samples and 56 PBMC samples. Study-level results and caveats: Ubiquitous expanded tumor TCRs were detected in blood more often at tumor resection than at routine follow-up. Additional single-cell paired TCR alpha and beta sequencing was considered necessary to confirm, at a functional level, the hypothesis that regional TCRs recognize regional mutations.

The method was 5' RACE. Sequenced using a NextSeq 500. The TCR library protocol attached a unique molecular identifier to each TCR cDNA molecule to allow correction of PCR and sequencing errors. The study's processing was this. Decombinator tools were used for TCR identification, UMI-based error correction and CDR3 extraction. Expanded TCRs were defined as those above a frequency of 2 per 1,000, corresponding to the top 1% of the tumor frequency distribution. Rényi diversity was computed with the R vegan package after subsampling each repertoire 100 times to 5,000 TCRs. CDR3 similarity networks were built from amino acid triplet string-kernel similarity, with CDR3s being connected when pairwise similarity was above 0.82. The public reads were run again by TCRdb, first through fastp at Q25 and then through MiXCR, and only productive beta chains were kept. Entries are consolidated by CDR3 protein sequence, retaining the most common genes and DNA. It is TCRdb's table, rather than the study itself, that gives the V and J calls and clone size. The sample contains more than 7,500 distinct CDR3 sequences, about 4.2% of them found a single time. Around 29% of the sample is in the top ten clones.

The sample's time point, from its label and the paper: sample taken at primary tumor resection. Samples were obtained from approximately 70 patients with early-stage, untreated non-small cell lung cancer from the lung TRACERx cohort. For TCR sequencing, whole RNA was extracted from tumor and nontumor lung tissue, or from cryopreserved PBMC samples, and no cell sorting was done. Only patients with enough RNA available from two or more tumor regions were chosen for TCR sequencing. Including cysteine and phenylalanine, the CDR3 has 15 amino acids. Solely the CDR3 DNA is kept, with 45 bases framed from the first base. Trimming removed 4 bases from V and 2 bases from J; the gene matches leave 4 bases unexplained. Per the germline V gene, KGHSH is the CDR1 and LQKENI is the CDR2. To note about this clonotype: The antigen this receptor binds is unknown. No per-base quality is available; no much larger clone lies one base away.

The rearranged segments are TRBV18 and TRBJ2-3; 9 middle bases align to TRBD2. The receptor was derived from a male donor with early-stage non-small cell lung cancer. This material consisted of PBMCs, taken at surgery. Here the CDR3 is given as CASSRPSGTTDTQYF. The DNA sequence follows: TGTGCCAGCTCACGGCCTAGCGGGACCACAGATACGCAGTATTTT. The variable domain in full, with residues beyond the CDR3 obtained from the reference TRBV18 and TRBJ2-3 genes, is NAGVMQNPRHLVRRRGQEARLRCSPMKGHSHVYWYRQLPEEGLKFMVYLQKENIIDESGMPKERFSAEFPKEGPSILRIQQVVRGDSAAYFCASSRPSGTTDTQYFGPGTRLTVL.